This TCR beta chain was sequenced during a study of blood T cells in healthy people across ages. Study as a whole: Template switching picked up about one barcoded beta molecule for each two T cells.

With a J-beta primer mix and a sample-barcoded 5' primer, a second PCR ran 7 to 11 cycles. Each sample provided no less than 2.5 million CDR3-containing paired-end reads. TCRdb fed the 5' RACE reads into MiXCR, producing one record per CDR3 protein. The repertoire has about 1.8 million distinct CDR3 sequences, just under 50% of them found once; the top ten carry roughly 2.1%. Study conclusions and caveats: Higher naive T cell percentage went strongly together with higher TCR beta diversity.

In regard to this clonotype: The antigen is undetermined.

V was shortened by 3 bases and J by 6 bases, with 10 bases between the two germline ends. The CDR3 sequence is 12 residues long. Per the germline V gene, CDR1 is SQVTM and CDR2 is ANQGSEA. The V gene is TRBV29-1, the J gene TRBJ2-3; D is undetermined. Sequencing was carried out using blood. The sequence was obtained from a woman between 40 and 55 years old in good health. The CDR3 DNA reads TGCAGCGTTGAGCCCGGATGGGATACGCAGTATTTT. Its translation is CSVEPGWDTQYF.